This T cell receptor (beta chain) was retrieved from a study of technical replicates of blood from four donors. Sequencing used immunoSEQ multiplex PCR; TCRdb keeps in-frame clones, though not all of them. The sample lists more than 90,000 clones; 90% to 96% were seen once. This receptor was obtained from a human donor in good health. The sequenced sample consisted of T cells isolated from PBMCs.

For the CDR3, the DNA is TGTGCCGCAGGGACTAGCGGAGATACGCAGTATTTT. Its protein product is CAAGTSGDTQYF. The chain joins TRBV15 to TRBJ2-3, with TRBD2 matching 11 bases. Germline V gene sequence: CDR1 LNHNV, CDR2 YYDKDF (reference sequence). After removal of 11 bases from V and 5 bases from J, the junction contained 3 bases not matched to a gene. CDR3 length equals 12 residues.